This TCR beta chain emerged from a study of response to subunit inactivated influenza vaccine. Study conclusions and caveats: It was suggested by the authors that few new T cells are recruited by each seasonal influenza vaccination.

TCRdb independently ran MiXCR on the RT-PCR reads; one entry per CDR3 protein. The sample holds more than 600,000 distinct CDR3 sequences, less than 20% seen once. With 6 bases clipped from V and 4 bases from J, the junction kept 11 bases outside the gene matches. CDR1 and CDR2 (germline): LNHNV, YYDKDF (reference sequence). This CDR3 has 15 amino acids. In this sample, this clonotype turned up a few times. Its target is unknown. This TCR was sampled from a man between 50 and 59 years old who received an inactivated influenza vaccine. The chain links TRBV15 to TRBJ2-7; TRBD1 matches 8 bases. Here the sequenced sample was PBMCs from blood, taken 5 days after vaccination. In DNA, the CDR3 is TGTGCCACCAGATCAGGGACAGGTAATATTTACGAGCAGTACTTC. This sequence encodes CATRSGTGNIYEQYF.